This T cell receptor beta chain was sequenced during a study of Graves' ophthalmopathy and Graves' hyperthyroidism. Germline CDR1 reads WSHSY; CDR2 reads SAAADI. Trimming removed 3 bases from V and 7 bases from J; junction bases left unmatched: 8. This CDR3 comprises 17 residues. Only one count was recorded for this clonotype. The sequenced template was RNA, covering the TCR beta CDR3 region. RT-PCR with HTBI primers came first, then second-round multiplex PCR. MiXCR was run by TCRdb on the multiplex PCR reads, yielding one entry per CDR3 protein. The sample carries 600,000 to 950,000 distinct CDR3 sequences, about 44% recorded once.

The rearrangement uses TRBV10-2 and TRBJ1-6; 11 bases line up with TRBD1. Input material: peripheral blood. This clonotype was sampled from an adult man with Graves' ophthalmopathy. This CDR3 reads CASSDSGTGGINSPLHF. The CDR3 DNA follows: TGCGCCAGCAGTGACTCGGGGACAGGGGGAATAAATTCACCCCTCCACTTT.